The 5 T cell receptor beta chains presented below share a single source sample, sequenced in a study of blood T cell repertoires in COVID-19. Sequencing used immunoSEQ multiplex PCR; TCRdb keeps in-frame clones, though not all of them. Seen here are approximately 24,000 clones, roughly 94% observed once, and the top ten hold 4%. Sample: peripheral blood. These receptor sequences come from a woman aged 45-60 years with active COVID-19.

This clone was counted once. The chain carries TRBV6-1 and TRBJ2-1; D gene unclear. Per germline, CDR1 MNHNS and CDR2 SASEGT. The CDR3 has 12 amino acids. Trimming left V 2 bases short and J 8 bases short, with 7 bases between. The CDR3 bases are TGTGCCAGCAGTGAACGGTTCGATGAGCAGTTCTTC. The encoded protein is CASSERFDEQFF.

The chain couples TRBV7-9 to TRBJ2-5; TRBD1 matches 7 bases. The germline gives CDR1 SEHNR, CDR2 FQNEAQ (reference sequence). This CDR3 spans 14 amino acids. V lost 6 bases and J lost 1; bases outside the gene matches: 5. This CDR3 is CASRHGTVQETQYF. The CDR3 DNA reads TGTGCCAGCAGACACGGGACAGTCCAAGAGACCCAGTACTTC. Drawing the rest from reference TRBV7-9 and TRBJ2-5, the complete variable domain is DTGVSQNPRHKITKRGQNVTFRCDPISEHNRLYWYRQTLGQGPEFLTYFQNEAQLEKSRLLSDRFSAERPKGSFSTLEIQRTEQGDSAMYLCASRHGTVQETQYFGPGTRLLVL.

The chain recombines TRBV12-3 or TRBV12-4 with TRBJ1-5; D unclear. Trimming took 2 bases from V and 7 from J, leaving 6 bases between them. The CDR3 runs to 12 residues. For the CDR3, the DNA is TGTGCCAGCAGTTTATTCAGGCAGCCCCAGCATTTT. It codes for CASSLFRQPQHF.

With respect to this clone: A junction boundary mismatches the germline segment, possibly from a read error. V and J are TRBV7-7 and TRBJ2-5; tentatively, D is TRBD2 (7 bases). The CDR3 runs to 15 residues. Germline V CDR1 and CDR2: SSHAT, FNYEAQ (reference sequence). The CDR3 sequence is CASSLEGGESETQYF. For the CDR3, the DNA is TGTGCTAGCAGCCTCGAGGGGGGGGAGTCGGAGACCCAGTACTTC.

The chain is built from TRBV30 and TRBJ2-1, with 7 bases identical to TRBD2. Germline V gene lookup returns CDR1 GTSNPN and CDR2 SVGIG (reference sequence). V was clipped by 1 base and J by 2 bases; unmatched bases: 2. The CDR3 length is 14 residues. The CDR3 bases are TGTGCCTGGAGTGGTAGCGGGCCCTACAATGAGCAGTTCTTC. It encodes CAWSGSGPYNEQFF.